The 7 T cell receptor beta chains presented below share a single source sample, sequenced in a study of neurological immune-mediated disorders. TCRdb re-analysed the 5' RACE reads in MiXCR, keeping a single row per CDR3 protein. The sample yields tens of thousands of distinct CDR3 sequences, 17% seen once. The sample comprised PBMCs. Every receptor here comes from a woman between 40 and 55 years old in good health.

V gene TRBV5-6 combines with J gene TRBJ2-5, with TRBD2 matching over 13 bases. Germline CDR1 reads SGHDT; CDR2 reads YYEEEE. The CDR3 consists of 20 residues. The V segment lost 2 bases and the J segment 0 bases; nucleotides outside the gene matches: 13. CDR3 sequence: CASSFGQTPGTSGNQETQYF. The CDR3 coding sequence is TGTGCCAGCAGCTTCGGTCAGACTCCCGGGACTAGCGGGAACCAAGAGACCCAGTACTTC.

This clonotype was seen repeatedly, ten times or more. J is TRBJ2-5 and V is TRBV4-3; D is possibly TRBD1 (6 bases). V shed 1 base and J shed 2 bases, with 11 bases lying between them. The CDR3 covers 15 residues. CDR1 is LGHNA, CDR2 YSLEER, per germline. Here the CDR3 DNA reads TGCGCCAGCAGCCAAGGGGGGCAGGGTCAAGAGACCCAGTACTTC. It specifies CASSQGGQGQETQYF.

This clonotype was observed at least ten times. The rearrangement uses TRBV27 and TRBJ2-1, with a possible D match to TRBD1 (5 bases). Germline CDR1 and CDR2: MNHEY and SMNVEV (reference sequence). The CDR3 is made up of 13 amino acids. V lost 3 bases to trimming and J lost 3 bases, with 6 bases between them. The CDR3 sequence: CASSFTGYNEQFF. CDR3 DNA sequence: TGTGCCAGCAGTTTTACAGGCTACAATGAGCAGTTCTTC.

This clonotype was counted many times. The chain employs TRBV6-1 and TRBJ1-1, with a possible D match to TRBD1 (5 bases). The CDR3 runs to 15 residues. The V end was cut by 5 bases, the J end by 6 bases, with 19 bases between. Germline lookup yields CDR1 MNHNS and CDR2 SASEGT. The DNA of the CDR3 is TGTGCCAGCAGTTCCCCCGCGGGGGGAACGGCTGAAGCTTTCTTT. It specifies CASSSPAGGTAEAFF.

This clonotype has ten or more counts. This rearrangement joins TRBV2 to TRBJ2-1; D is perhaps TRBD2 (5 bases). The V end lost 5 bases, the J end lost 0 bases, and 14 bases lay between the germline ends. Germline CDR1 reads SNHLY; CDR2 reads FYNNEI. This CDR3 is 16 amino acids long. The CDR3 here is CASSFPPSSSYNEQFF. For the CDR3, the DNA is TGTGCCAGCAGTTTTCCACCTAGCAGCTCCTACAATGAGCAGTTCTTC.

The rearrangement joins TRBV7-2 to TRBJ2-6, with D uncertain. The CDR3 length is 18 residues. The V and J ends lost 5 bases and 0 bases respectively, with 17 bases between them. Germline CDR1 and CDR2: SGHTA and FQGNSA. The DNA of the CDR3 is TGTGCCAGCAGCCAAAATGGCGATATGTACTCTGGGGCCAACGTCCTGACTTTC. It translates to CASSQNGDMYSGANVLTF.

This clonotype was seen at least ten times. V gene TRBV20-1 combines with J gene TRBJ1-6, with 8 bases fitting TRBD1. There are 14 residues in the CDR3. The V gene's germline CDR1 is DFQATT and CDR2 SNEGSKA (reference sequence). The V segment lost 5 bases and the J segment 10 bases; nucleotides outside the gene matches: 10. This chain's CDR3 is CSAPLQGARSPLHF. Here the CDR3 DNA reads TGCAGTGCTCCACTCCAGGGGGCAAGATCACCCCTCCACTTT.